This T cell receptor (beta chain) was identified during a study of blood T cell repertoires in COVID-19. Background on the study: PBMCs, B-cell-depleted T cells, or T cells provided the cDNA or gDNA that made up the material.

In the source study's methods: It was from reference gene primer amplification that nucleated cell counts were estimated. Sequencing was performed with immunoSEQ multiplex PCR; in TCRdb, only in-frame clones are kept and a portion is missing. V and J calls and clone size are given by that table; D and trimming were obtained from the DNA. The table records around 100,000 clones, 70% to 80% of them present only once. V lost 5 bases and J lost 2, with 7 bases in between. CDR1 is MNHEY, CDR2 SVGEGT, per germline. This CDR3 contains 13 residues. The receptor comes from a man aged 70 or older with active or convalescent COVID-19. The chain is built from TRBV6-2 or TRBV6-3 and TRBJ1-5; D unclear. The sample was peripheral blood. The CDR3 spells CASSQFGNQPQHF. The CDR3 DNA follows: TGTGCCAGCAGTCAATTTGGCAATCAGCCCCAGCATTTT.